The entry below gives a single TCR beta chain sequence along with its context. The assay was immunoSEQ multiplex PCR, and TCRdb's table has in-frame clones only and misses some. The data show about 250,000 clones, around nine tenths seen once. This sample stems from a study of blood T cell repertoires in COVID-19. Trimming took 4 bases from V and 4 from J, leaving 23 bases between them. The CDR3 has 17 residues. Germline V gene sequence: CDR1 MDHEN, CDR2 SYDVKM. The origin of this receptor is a man between 18 and 29 years old with active or convalescent COVID-19. Input material: peripheral blood. The chain couples TRBV28 to TRBJ2-7, with D possibly matching TRBD1 (6 bases). This chain's CDR3 is CASSSRQATPLVYEQYF. Written as DNA, the CDR3 is TGTGCCAGCAGTTCCCGACAGGCCACCCCGCTTGTTTACGAGCAGTACTTC.